These 28 T cell receptor beta chains were sequenced from one sample in a study of T-cell memory formation after mild COVID-19. Each CDR3 protein is one row after TCRdb ran MiXCR on the 5' RACE reads. The table has about 350,000 distinct CDR3 sequences, roughly 15% seen once; the top ten hold 20% to 25%. Sequenced: PBMCs or a T cell subset sorted from them (not recorded which). The receptor set was obtained from a man younger than 35 who had mild COVID-19 (a few samples of this study predate the infection). Cell type and time point are not known.

In its sample, this clonotype was seen a few times. The rearrangement joins TRBV7-3 to TRBJ2-1; possibly TRBD1 for D (6 bases). Trimming cost V 2 bases and J 6 bases, with 11 bases left between them. Germline CDR1 and CDR2: SGHTA and FQGTGA. CDR3 length: 14 residues. The CDR3 DNA sequence: TGTGCCAGCAGCTTACAGGGGTACGCCAATGAGCAGTTCTTC. It is translated as CASSLQGYANEQFF.

This clonotype has just a few counts. The rearrangement uses TRBV7-2 and TRBJ1-6, with D tentatively TRBD1 (6 bases). Germline V gene data show CDR1 as SGHTA and CDR2 as FQGNSA. The CDR3 length is 17 residues. Trimming stripped 0 bases from V and 6 bases from J, with 15 bases between. Here the CDR3 DNA reads TGTGCCAGCAGCTTAGCGGGGGCAGGGTCGGCTAATTCACCCCTCCACTTT. It translates to CASSLAGAGSANSPLHF.

This clonotype has a handful of counts. The rearrangement links TRBV10-3 to TRBJ2-5, with unresolved D. Trimming took off 7 bases at V and 10 bases at J, with 19 bases between the two ends. Per the germline V gene, CDR1 is ENHRY and CDR2 is SYGVKD. CDR3 length: 13 amino acids. Here the CDR3 DNA reads TGTGCCATCAAGCGCCAATCGGGCGGTGACCAGTACTTC. It encodes CAIKRQSGGDQYF.

This clonotype appeared a few times. The chain joins TRBV20-1 to TRBJ2-7; D is ambiguous. V was cut by 1 base and J by 6 bases, with 10 bases left in between. The CDR3 sequence is 12 residues long. The germline gives CDR1 DFQATT, CDR2 SNEGSKA (reference sequence). CDR3 region: CSARVRVSEQYF. CDR3 DNA: TGCAGTGCTAGAGTCCGGGTAAGCGAGCAGTACTTC.

This clonotype was observed many times. One junction end disagrees with the germline gene, perhaps due to a read error. In DNA form, the CDR3 reads TGCGCCAGCCGACGGACAGGGGGAAATGAGCAGTTCTTC. Encoded protein: CASRRTGGNEQFF. The chain employs TRBV12-3 or TRBV12-4 and TRBJ2-1, with 10 bases lining up with TRBD1. This CDR3 contains 13 residues.

The rearrangement links TRBV6-5 to TRBJ2-2; no definite D call. Germline V gene sequence: CDR1 MNHEY, CDR2 SVGAGI. With 2 bases removed from V and 1 base from J, the gap between germline ends came to 5 bases. The CDR3 is 14 residues long. In nucleotides, the CDR3 is TGTGCCAGCAGTTACGTACAGAACACCGGGGAGCTGTTTTTT. Translated: CASSYVQNTGELFF.

This clonotype was detected only once. The rearrangement links TRBV24-1 to TRBJ2-2; D uncertain. The CDR3 has 13 amino acids. CDR1 KGHDR and CDR2 SFDVKD come from the germline V gene. Trimming pared 3 bases from V and 3 bases from J, leaving 4 bases between. CDR3 protein: CATSDIYTGELFF. The DNA for the CDR3 is TGTGCCACCAGTGATATATACACCGGGGAGCTGTTTTTT.

This clonotype was picked up a small number of times. The chain joins TRBV7-2 to TRBJ1-1, with D unresolved. CDR3 length equals 14 residues. Germline V gene lookup returns CDR1 SGHTA and CDR2 FQGNSA. V was pared by 6 bases and J by 8 bases, with 19 bases between. CDR3 sequence: CASRPISGSMEAFF. CDR3 coding DNA: TGTGCCAGCAGGCCTATTTCGGGCTCCATGGAAGCTTTCTTT.

The gene calls are TRBV29-1 and TRBJ2-3; TRBD2 aligns across 7 bases. Germline CDR1 reads SQVTM; CDR2 reads ANQGSEA. The trim removed 3 bases at V and 5 bases at J, leaving 8 bases unmatched. This CDR3 comprises 14 residues. CDR3 nucleotides: TGCAGCGTTGAGGGGGGGAGAAGTGTAGATACGCAGTATTTT. Protein: CSVEGGRSVDTQYF.

V usage is TRBV5-1 and J usage is TRBJ2-4; D assignment may be TRBD1 or TRBD2 (5 bases each). Germline loops: CDR1 SGHRS, CDR2 YFSETQ. This CDR3 is built from 14 residues. The V end lost 2 bases, the J end lost 6 bases, and 12 bases lay between the germline ends. In DNA form, the CDR3 reads TGCGCCAGCAGCTTAGGGGAGAGGGGAAACATTCAGTACTTC. Its translation: CASSLGERGNIQYF.

The chain has TRBV5-6 and TRBJ1-1, with D tentatively TRBD1 (5 bases). V dropped 6 bases and J dropped 1 base, with 19 bases sitting between them. Germline loops: CDR1 SGHDT, CDR2 YYEEEE. The CDR3 covers 16 residues. CDR3 loop: CASTTAGGRGNTEAFF. CDR3 in DNA: TGTGCCAGCACCACGGCGGGGGGTAGGGGGAACACTGAAGCTTTCTTT.

The chain couples TRBV29-1 to TRBJ2-1; the D gene is possibly TRBD1 (6 bases). Germline V CDR1 and CDR2: SQVTM, ANQGSEA. This CDR3 contains 14 residues. The V gene lost 7 bases and the J gene lost 4 bases, with 17 bases spanning the gap. CDR3 DNA sequence: TGCAGCGCCGACGGGACACTAGTTTACAATGAGCAGTTCTTC. It specifies CSADGTLVYNEQFF.

A few counts support this clonotype. The rearrangement links TRBV6-2 or TRBV6-3 to TRBJ1-5; no reliable D call. Trimming stripped 2 bases from V and 0 bases from J, with 5 bases between. The germline gives CDR1 MNHEY, CDR2 SVGEGT. The CDR3 length is 14 residues. This chain's CDR3 is CASSYQYSNQPQHF. CDR3 DNA sequence: TGTGCCAGCAGTTACCAGTATAGCAATCAGCCCCAGCATTTT.

This clonotype occurred a few times. The chain couples TRBV29-1 to TRBJ2-1, with 12 bases lining up with TRBD2. The ends lost 4 bases at V and 0 bases at J; junction bases unmatched: 4. The CDR3 sequence is 16 residues long. Germline CDR1 and CDR2: SQVTM and ANQGSEA. Here the CDR3 DNA reads TGCAGCGTTGCTTGGGGACTAGCGGGCTCCTACAATGAGCAGTTCTTC. Its translation: CSVAWGLAGSYNEQFF.

The V and J genes are TRBV6-2 or TRBV6-3 and TRBJ2-1; a possible D gene is TRBD1 (7 bases). The CDR3 extends over 16 amino acids. The germline gives CDR1 MNHEY, CDR2 SVGEGT. V was shortened by 6 bases and J by 3 bases, with 18 bases between the two germline ends. The CDR3 is CASSTGDLRVYNEQFF. DNA for the CDR3: TGTGCCAGCAGCACAGGGGACTTAAGGGTCTACAATGAGCAGTTCTTC.

The chain joins TRBV18 to TRBJ2-3; TRBD2 agrees at 10 bases. Germline CDR1 KGHSH, CDR2 LQKENI. J gave up 0 bases and V 3 bases, and 6 bases lay outside the gene matches. This CDR3 has 17 amino acids. CDR3 residues: CASSPRTSGYSTDTQYF. The CDR3 DNA reads TGTGCCAGCTCACCTCGGACTAGCGGTTATAGCACAGATACGCAGTATTTT.

V and J are TRBV27 and TRBJ2-3; 15 positions agree with TRBD2. The V gene end was trimmed by 6 bases and the J gene end by 1 base; junction bases not matched to a gene: 5. Germline V gene data show CDR1 as MNHEY and CDR2 as SMNVEV (reference sequence). This CDR3 comprises 17 residues. CDR3 sequence: CASRGLAGGRGTDTQYF. In DNA, the CDR3 is TGTGCCAGCAGAGGACTAGCGGGGGGGCGGGGCACAGATACGCAGTATTTT.

This clonotype was observed a few times. This chain joins TRBV4-3 and TRBJ1-1, with TRBD1 as a possible D gene (5 bases). The germline V and J ends were trimmed by 0 bases and 1 base, with 6 bases remaining between them. Germline CDR1 and CDR2: LGHNA and YSLEER. CDR3 length: 14 residues. This CDR3 reads CASSQERGNTEAFF. The CDR3 DNA is TGCGCCAGCAGCCAAGAGAGGGGGAACACTGAAGCTTTCTTT.

This clonotype was found many times. V is TRBV5-1 and J is TRBJ2-7; D remains ambiguous. In germline, CDR1 is SGHRS, CDR2 YFSETQ. The CDR3 has 15 amino acids. Trimming cost V 0 bases and J 1 base, with 11 bases left between them. The CDR3 bases are TGCGCCAGCAGCTTGGAGTCGTTTGGTTCCTACGAGCAGTACGTC. This translates into CASSLESFGSYEQYV.

This clonotype was recorded once. V gene TRBV7-8 combines with J gene TRBJ2-1, with D possibly TRBD1 on 7 matching bases. With 6 bases removed from V and 10 bases from J, the gap between germline ends came to 19 bases. There are 14 residues in the CDR3. Germline CDR1 reads SGHVS; CDR2 reads FQNEAQ. The DNA for the CDR3 is TGTGCCAGCAGTACCAGGGGGGCAGGAGGGGAGCAGTTCTTC. Residues: CASSTRGAGGEQFF.

This clonotype has just a few counts. DNA for the CDR3: TGTGCCAGCAGCTTAGGGACACAGGGGGCGGGCACCGGGGAGCTGTTTTTT. Its protein product is CASSLGTQGAGTGELFF. The chain recombines TRBV7-2 with TRBJ2-2, with 9 nucleotides matching TRBD1. CDR1 and CDR2 (germline): SGHTA, FQGNSA. With 1 base clipped from V and 4 bases from J, the junction kept 7 bases outside the gene matches. This CDR3 is built from 17 residues.

This clonotype was counted only a few times. The chain combines TRBV20-1 with TRBJ2-7; D might be TRBD1 (6 bases). The ends were cut back, 6 bases at V and 0 bases at J, with 12 bases in the middle. Germline CDR1 and CDR2: DFQATT and SNEGSKA (reference sequence). There are 13 residues in the CDR3. For the CDR3, the DNA is TGCAGTGCCAGACCCAGGGGCTCCTACGAGCAGTACGTC. Translated: CSARPRGSYEQYV.

This clonotype appeared a few times. The V gene is TRBV5-1, the J gene TRBJ1-6; D is perhaps TRBD1 (6 bases). From germline, CDR1 is SGHRS and CDR2 YFSETQ. The CDR3 extends over 15 amino acids. The V end lost 4 bases, the J end lost 6 bases, and 14 bases lay between the germline ends. CDR3 loop: CASSLGTPINSPLHF. The CDR3 DNA reads TGCGCCAGCAGCCTCGGGACACCGATTAATTCACCCCTCCACTTT.

The chain combines TRBV30 with TRBJ2-3, with 10 bases that match TRBD2. The CDR3 loop spans 17 amino acids. V lost 2 bases and J lost 1; bases outside the gene matches: 9. Germline V gene lookup returns CDR1 GTSNPN and CDR2 SVGIG (reference sequence). CDR3 amino acids: CAWSRSSGGYCTDTQYF. CDR3 DNA sequence: TGTGCCTGGAGTAGGTCTAGCGGGGGATATTGCACAGATACGCAGTATTTT.

This clonotype was seen ten or more times. The chain recombines TRBV5-1 with TRBJ1-6; D gene uncertain. The V end lost 4 bases, the J end lost 7 bases, and 9 bases lay between the germline ends. The length of the CDR3 is 13 residues. The germline V gene encodes CDR1 SGHRS and CDR2 YFSETQ. CDR3 in amino acids: CASSAKSNSPLHF. CDR3 coding DNA: TGCGCCAGCAGCGCCAAGAGCAATTCACCCCTCCACTTT.

The V gene is TRBV18, the J gene TRBJ2-3; no clear D. This CDR3 is built from 13 residues. The germline V gene encodes CDR1 KGHSH and CDR2 LQKENI. The V end lost 2 bases, the J end lost 0 bases, and 3 bases lay between the germline ends. In nucleotides, the CDR3 is TGTGCCAGCTCACCATGGAGCACAGATACGCAGTATTTT. Translating it yields CASSPWSTDTQYF.

The V and J genes are TRBV20-1 and TRBJ1-2, with D possibly being TRBD1 (6 bases). CDR1 and CDR2 from the germline V gene are DFQATT and SNEGSKA (reference sequence). This CDR3 region has 14 residues. Deletions cut 5 bases from V and 7 bases from J, with 20 bases between. DNA for the CDR3: TGCAGTGCTCAGGCTGGGTCGGGGGCGCCTGGCTACACCTTC. Encoded protein: CSAQAGSGAPGYTF.

This clonotype has just a few counts. V gene TRBV6-6 combines with J gene TRBJ2-4; possibly TRBD1 or TRBD2 for D (5 bases each). V lost 0 bases, J lost 0 bases, and 15 bases lay in between. CDR1 and CDR2 (germline): MNHNY, SVGAGI (reference sequence). The CDR3 consists of 18 residues. CDR3 region: CASSYSKRGAQAKNIQYF. The CDR3 DNA follows: TGTGCCAGCAGTTACTCGAAAAGAGGGGCTCAAGCCAAAAACATTCAGTACTTC.